The text below deals with one T cell receptor beta chain. This sample stems from a study of blood T cell repertoires in COVID-19. Study details: Some COVID-19 samples were acute and others convalescent; all came from the United States, Italy and Spain. Sample material is recorded as cDNA or gDNA derived from T cells, B-cell-depleted T cells, or PBMCs.

Patients at the Seattle site were enrolled during active infection and followed longitudinally. Under the authors' procedure: Nucleated cell counts were estimated from reference gene primer amplification. Sequencing was performed with immunoSEQ multiplex PCR; in TCRdb, only in-frame clones are kept and a portion is missing. That table supplies the V and J calls and clone size; D and trimming were determined from the DNA. This sample carries more than 250,000 clones, 85% to 90% of them seen once, and the ten largest clones take roughly 6.3%. The germline gives CDR1 LGHDT, CDR2 YNNKEL (reference sequence). This CDR3 is 20 amino acids long. The V gene lost 1 base and the J gene lost 0 bases, with 19 bases spanning the gap.

The TCR comes from a woman between 50 and 59 years old with COVID-19, enrolled during active disease. Sequencing was performed on peripheral blood. The chain is built from TRBV3-1 (or the pseudogene TRBV3-2) and TRBJ1-6; D uncertain. The CDR3 loop reads CASSQGVSGFLSSYNSPLHF. The DNA of the CDR3 is TGTGCCAGCAGCCAAGGTGTTTCCGGTTTCTTGAGCTCCTATAATTCACCCCTCCACTTT.